Below are 32 T cell receptor beta chains sequenced from a single sample in a study of T cell repertoires in cytomegalovirus infection. MiXCR, applied by TCRdb to the reads, yields one record per CDR3 protein. The table records some 180,000 distinct CDR3 sequences, roughly a sixth of them present only once. The specimen was CD8+ T cells from PBMCs. The source of these receptors is a human donor in good health (CMV status not recorded). Some clones in this sample may be carry-over from other donors' samples.

The rearrangement links TRBV11-3 to TRBJ2-3, with 8 bases fitting TRBD2. This CDR3 spans 15 amino acids. V trimming: 4 bases; J trimming: 2 bases; junction bases outside the gene matches: 5. Per germline, CDR1 SGHNT and CDR2 YENEEA. The CDR3 region is CASSSGGIYTDTQYF. The CDR3 DNA follows: TGTGCCAGCAGCTCGGGGGGGATCTACACAGATACGCAGTATTTT.

This clonotype was picked up a small number of times. The rearrangement links TRBV12-3 or TRBV12-4 to TRBJ2-3, with 10 bases identical to TRBD2. This CDR3 has 15 residues. Trimming took 4 bases from V and 4 from J; bases not matched to a gene: 5. Written as DNA, the CDR3 is TGTGCCAGCAGTTCGCTAGCGGGGGAGTCAGATACGCAGTATTTT. Protein: CASSSLAGESDTQYF.

This clonotype was picked up a small number of times. The genes are TRBV6-1 and TRBJ2-7, with D possibly being TRBD1 (7 bases). This CDR3 is 18 amino acids long. V lost 8 bases to trimming and J lost 4 bases, with 30 bases between them. Germline V gene lookup returns CDR1 MNHNS and CDR2 SASEGT. DNA of the CDR3: TGTGCCAGCTTTCCCCGGGGGACAGTATACAACCCGGGATACGAGCAGTACTTC. Its translation is CASFPRGTVYNPGYEQYF.

This rearrangement joins TRBV6-2 or TRBV6-3 to TRBJ2-2; D is uncertain. Germline V gene data show CDR1 as MNHEY and CDR2 as SVGEGT. V shed 5 bases and J shed 0 bases, with 13 bases lying between them. This CDR3 is built from 16 residues. CDR3 DNA: TGTGCCAGCAGTGGCCTAAATTGGGCGAACACCGGGGAGCTGTTTTTT. It specifies CASSGLNWANTGELFF.

This clonotype was counted a few times. CDR3 DNA: TGTGCCAGCAGTTTCCGCGTAGGATACACTGAAGCTTTCTTT. Translating it yields CASSFRVGYTEAFF. The chain uses TRBV28 and TRBJ1-1; D call uncertain. Germline CDR1 MDHEN, CDR2 SYDVKM. This CDR3 contains 14 residues. Trimming took off 3 bases at V and 3 bases at J, with 11 bases between the two ends. The full variable domain, in which reference TRBV28 and TRBJ1-1 provide the parts outside the CDR3, is DVKVTQSSRYLVKRTGEKVFLECVQDMDHENMFWYRQDPGLGLRLIYFSYDVKMKEKGDIPEGYSVSREKKERFSLILESASTNQTSMYLCASSFRVGYTEAFFGQGTRLTVV.

This rearrangement joins TRBV20-1 to TRBJ2-3; TRBD2 agrees at 9 bases. Germline V gives CDR1 DFQATT, CDR2 SNEGSKA (reference sequence). This CDR3 has 15 amino acids. V lost 5 bases, J lost 4 bases, and 10 bases stayed unmatched. CDR3 DNA: TGCAGTGCTCCGGTAGCGGGGGAGGCACCAGATACGCAGTATTTT. It codes for CSAPVAGEAPDTQYF.

The V call is TRBV7-9, the J call TRBJ1-4, with TRBD1 matching over 8 bases. CDR3 length: 15 amino acids. Germline CDR1 is SEHNR and CDR2 is FQNEAQ (reference sequence). V dropped 5 bases and J dropped 6; count of bases not matched to a gene: 8. The CDR3 here is CASSPPGQDYEKLFF. The CDR3 DNA follows: TGTGCCAGCAGCCCCCCGGGACAGGATTATGAAAAACTGTTTTTT.

This clonotype has more than one count but fewer than ten. V usage is TRBV6-5 and J usage is TRBJ2-3, with D uncertain. V dropped 7 bases and J dropped 1 base, with 3 bases sitting between them. The CDR3 sequence is 11 residues long. Germline V CDR1 and CDR2: MNHEY, SVGAGI. CDR3 bases: TGTGCCAGCACCGGCACAGATACGCAGTATTTT. Protein sequence: CASTGTDTQYF.

Ten or more counts support this clonotype. The chain joins TRBV7-9 to TRBJ2-7, with D maybe TRBD2 (5 bases). Trimming removed 5 bases from V and 3 bases from J, with 11 bases in between. The CDR3 has 13 amino acids. Per the germline V gene, CDR1 is SEHNR and CDR2 is FQNEAQ (reference sequence). CDR3 amino acids: CASSPRGNYEQYF. CDR3 DNA sequence: TGTGCCAGCAGCCCCCGAGGGAACTACGAGCAGTACTTC.

This clonotype was counted between two and nine times. This chain joins TRBV6-1 and TRBJ1-6; the D gene is possibly TRBD1 (6 bases). The CDR3 runs 15 residues. CDR1 MNHNS and CDR2 SASEGT come from the germline V gene. V lost 0 bases, J lost 9 bases, and 12 bases lay in between. CDR3 amino acids: CASSEAEGDGSPLHF. CDR3 DNA: TGTGCCAGCAGTGAAGCGGAGGGGGATGGTTCACCCCTCCACTTT.

The rearrangement links TRBV2 to TRBJ1-2, with a tentative D call TRBD1 (5 bases). The CDR3 totals 14 residues. Germline CDR1 is SNHLY and CDR2 is FYNNEI. The germline V and J ends were trimmed by 2 bases and 4 bases, with 11 bases remaining between them. The CDR3 DNA sequence: TGTGCCAGCAGTGAATCGGGGGTCACCTATGGCTACACCTTC. It codes for CASSESGVTYGYTF.

This chain links TRBV2 with TRBJ1-2; a weak D match, TRBD1 (6 bases). The CDR3 runs to 15 residues. Germline V gene lookup returns CDR1 SNHLY and CDR2 FYNNEI. Trimming pared 2 bases from V and 4 bases from J, leaving 14 bases between. This CDR3 reads CASSERAGVVYGYTF. CDR3 in DNA: TGTGCCAGCAGTGAACGGGCAGGGGTCGTCTATGGCTACACCTTC.

This clonotype appeared a few times. The genes are TRBV29-1 and TRBJ2-7; no clear D gene. The CDR3 loop spans 11 amino acids. CDR1 is SQVTM and CDR2 is ANQGSEA in the germline V gene. Trimming shortened V by 3 bases and J by 2 bases, and 5 bases separated the two germline ends. The CDR3 is CSVESAYEQYF. In DNA form, the CDR3 reads TGCAGCGTTGAGTCGGCCTACGAGCAGTACTTC.

This clonotype was found a few times. J is TRBJ2-1 and V is TRBV6-2 or TRBV6-3, with a weak D call TRBD2 (6 bases). Trimming stripped 5 bases from V and 16 bases from J, with 15 bases between. The CDR3 runs 11 residues. From germline, CDR1 is MNHEY and CDR2 SVGEGT. The CDR3 loop reads CASSAGQYHFF. The CDR3 region has the DNA TGTGCCAGCAGTGCGGGGCAGTATCACTTCTTC.

The chain is built from TRBV14 and TRBJ2-6; D unclear. This CDR3 contains 17 residues. V lost 0 bases and J lost 3, with 12 bases in between. CDR1 is SGHDN and CDR2 is FVKESK in the germline V gene. The CDR3 nucleotides are TGTGCCAGCAGCCAAGATGAGTTGGGGTTTGGGGCCAACGTCCTGACTTTC. Protein sequence: CASSQDELGFGANVLTF.

J is TRBJ2-7 and V is TRBV2; either TRBD1 or TRBD2 may supply D (5 bases each). The CDR3 runs to 15 residues. Trimming took off 5 bases at V and 4 bases at J, with 18 bases between the two ends. In germline, CDR1 is SNHLY, CDR2 FYNNEI. The CDR3 DNA reads as TGTGCCAGCAGTTTTGATTCGGGACGAACGTACGAGCAGTACTTC. It is translated as CASSFDSGRTYEQYF. Together with reference TRBV2 and TRBJ2-7, the CDR3 gives the full variable domain: EPEVTQTPSHQVTQMGQEVILRCVPISNHLYFYWYRQILGQKVEFLVSFYNNEISEKSEIFDDQFSVERPDGSNFTLKIRSTKLEDSAMYFCASSFDSGRTYEQYFGPGTRLTVT.

A few counts support this clonotype. The chain couples TRBV9 to TRBJ2-3; 10 nucleotides agree with TRBD1. The CDR3 is 19 amino acids. Per the germline V gene, CDR1 is SGDLS and CDR2 is YYNGEE. Unmatched junction bases numbered 15, after V lost 3 bases and J lost 2 bases. The CDR3 DNA reads as TGTGCCAGCAGCGGAAGACAGGGGGCTGTAACCTCTCCCACAGATACGCAGTATTTT. This sequence encodes CASSGRQGAVTSPTDTQYF.

The J gene is TRBJ2-7, the V gene TRBV27; D call uncertain. V was pared by 0 bases and J by 8 bases, with 17 bases between. The CDR3 spans 15 residues. CDR1 is MNHEY, CDR2 SMNVEV, per germline (reference sequence). The CDR3 reads CASSLSGPFNVQQYF. As DNA, the CDR3 is TGTGCCAGCAGTTTATCGGGCCCGTTCAACGTTCAGCAGTACTTC.

In this sample, this clonotype turned up a few times. This chain joins TRBV29-1 and TRBJ2-7, with D perhaps matching TRBD1 or TRBD2 (5 bases each). The CDR3 is 14 residues long. Trimming pared 0 bases from V and 3 bases from J, leaving 12 bases between. Germline CDR1 reads SQVTM; CDR2 reads ANQGSEA. The CDR3, as DNA: TGCAGCGTTGAAGATCGGGACGCGAGCTACGAGCAGTACTTC. Protein: CSVEDRDASYEQYF.

This chain connects TRBV6-5 to TRBJ1-1; 10 bases fit TRBD1. Germline CDR1 reads MNHEY; CDR2 reads SVGAGI. The J segment lost 4 bases and the V segment lost 5 bases, leaving 10 bases of the junction unmatched. CDR3 size: 16 residues. CDR3 coding DNA: TGTGCCAGCAGTCTAGCCGGGACAGGGGCTACCACTGAAGCTTTCTTT. As protein: CASSLAGTGATTEAFF.

The count of this clonotype is one. The chain links TRBV29-1 to TRBJ2-2; maybe TRBD2 (6 bases). The CDR3 covers 17 residues. Germline assignment: CDR1 SQVTM and CDR2 ANQGSEA. V was trimmed by 5 bases and J by 2 bases, leaving 21 bases between them. As DNA, the CDR3 is TGCAGCGTTTTCGGACGGGGACTTACCCTTAACACCGGGGAGCTGTTTTTT. Its translation is CSVFGRGLTLNTGELFF.

In this sample, this clonotype turned up many times. The genes are TRBV6-2 or TRBV6-3 and TRBJ1-1; D perhaps matches TRBD1 (5 bases). Germline CDR1 MNHEY, CDR2 SVGEGT. The length of the CDR3 is 15 residues. V was shortened by 5 bases and J by 2 bases, with 15 bases between the two germline ends. CDR3 loop: CASSRDRFLNTEAFF. The CDR3 nucleotides read TGTGCCAGCAGTAGGGACCGATTCTTAAACACTGAAGCTTTCTTT.

Ten or more counts support this clonotype. The chain links TRBV7-8 to TRBJ1-1, with D possibly matching TRBD1 (6 bases). The V and J ends lost 6 bases and 0 bases respectively, with 11 bases between them. CDR3 length: 14 residues. Looked up from germline, CDR1 is SGHVS and CDR2 is FQNEAQ. CDR3 coding DNA: TGTGCCAGCAGTCTCGGACAGATGAACACTGAAGCTTTCTTT. Encoded protein: CASSLGQMNTEAFF. The whole variable domain, remainder taken from reference TRBV7-8 and TRBJ1-1, is GAGVSQSPRYKVAKRGQDVALRCDPISGHVSLFWYQQALGQGPEFLTYFQNEAQLDKSGLPSDRFFAERPEGSVSTLKIQRTQQEDSAVYLCASSLGQMNTEAFFGQGTRLTVV.

In its sample, this clonotype was seen many times. The chain couples TRBV7-9 to TRBJ1-1, with 8 bases lining up with TRBD1. CDR1 is SEHNR, CDR2 FQNEAQ, per germline (reference sequence). J gave up 6 bases and V 3 bases, and 15 bases lay outside the gene matches. The CDR3 sequence is 17 residues long. This CDR3 reads CASSFHDWTGSGAEAFF. In DNA form, the CDR3 reads TGTGCCAGCAGCTTCCATGACTGGACAGGGAGCGGAGCTGAAGCTTTCTTT. The whole variable domain, filled in from reference TRBV7-9 and TRBJ1-1, reads DTGVSQNPRHKITKRGQNVTFRCDPISEHNRLYWYRQTLGQGPEFLTYFQNEAQLEKSRLLSDRFSAERPKGSFSTLEIQRTEQGDSAMYLCASSFHDWTGSGAEAFFGQGTRLTVV.

This sequence joins TRBV7-9 and TRBJ1-5; TRBD1 might be the D (6 bases). V was shortened by 1 base and J by 3 bases, with 16 bases between the two germline ends. This CDR3 comprises 17 residues. The germline CDR1 and CDR2 sequences are SEHNR and FQNEAQ (reference sequence). The CDR3 coding sequence is TGTGCCAGCAGCTTAGTCGGAGGGGGGGCAAACAATCAGCCCCAGCATTTT. Its protein product is CASSLVGGGANNQPQHF.

The table lists this clonotype with a few counts. The chain employs TRBV7-2 and TRBJ1-5; D uncertain. The length of the CDR3 is 13 residues. The germline V and J ends were trimmed by 1 base and 10 bases, with 11 bases remaining between them. Germline CDR1 SGHTA, CDR2 FQGNSA. The CDR3 spells CASSLEGLSPQHF. CDR3 DNA: TGTGCCAGCAGCTTAGAAGGCCTCTCTCCCCAGCATTTT.

V gene TRBV5-4 combines with J gene TRBJ1-2, with a possible D match to TRBD1 (5 bases). The CDR3 contains 16 residues. Germline-derived CDR1 and CDR2 are SGHNT and YYREEE (reference sequence). With 1 base removed from V and 2 bases from J, the gap between germline ends came to 15 bases. CDR3 DNA sequence: TGTGCCAGCAGCTTGTCCGGGGACGCTAGGAACTATGGCTACACCTTC. This codes for CASSLSGDARNYGYTF.

The chain combines TRBV4-2 with TRBJ2-4; D is perhaps TRBD1 (5 bases). Per germline, CDR1 LGHNA and CDR2 YNFKEQ. Between the trimmed V and J ends, which lost 1 base and 9 bases, there was a span of 19 bases. This CDR3 has 16 amino acids. CDR3 in amino acids: CASSQGSAGKNGIQYF. In nucleotides, the CDR3 is TGTGCCAGCAGCCAAGGCTCGGCAGGGAAAAATGGCATTCAGTACTTC.

The chain couples TRBV28 to TRBJ1-1, with D uncertain. The CDR3 sequence is 13 residues long. CDR1 and CDR2 from the germline V gene are MDHEN and SYDVKM. The V end was cut by 3 bases, the J end by 1 base, with 6 bases between. The CDR3 here is CASSFRPNTEAFF. The CDR3 nucleotides are TGTGCCAGCAGTTTCAGGCCGAACACTGAAGCTTTCTTT.

This clonotype showed up many times. The gene calls are TRBV12-3 or TRBV12-4 and TRBJ2-1; tentatively, D is TRBD1 (6 bases). Trimming took 7 bases from V and 3 from J, leaving 16 bases between them. This CDR3 comprises 15 residues. CDR3 sequence: CASTDTGHYYNEQFF. The CDR3 coding sequence is TGTGCCAGCACCGATACAGGGCACTACTACAATGAGCAGTTCTTC.

This clonotype was seen more than once but under ten times. The rearrangement links TRBV29-1 to TRBJ2-5; TRBD1 is a possible D gene (5 bases). V lost 1 base to trimming and J lost 6 bases, with 18 bases between them. The CDR3 is 15 amino acids. Germline CDR1 and CDR2: SQVTM and ANQGSEA. CDR3 sequence: CSVEVLGQGRQTQYF. Here the CDR3 DNA reads TGCAGCGTTGAAGTGCTCGGGCAGGGCAGGCAGACCCAGTACTTC.

The chain joins TRBV6-5 to TRBJ1-1; 9 positions agree with TRBD1. The V and J ends lost 7 bases and 1 base, in that order; junction bases with no gene match: 10. CDR3 length: 16 amino acids. Per germline, CDR1 MNHEY and CDR2 SVGAGI. CDR3 protein: CASKLGQGRWNTEAFF. The CDR3 DNA follows: TGTGCCAGCAAATTAGGACAGGGGCGTTGGAACACTGAAGCTTTCTTT.